The clone carrying this TCR beta chain has just one count. Its target is not known. This entry belongs to a study of T cell repertoires in cytomegalovirus infection. Study-level information: CMV infection plus the matching HLA type was flagged by public TCR beta signatures.

CDR3 size: 16 residues. CDR1 is MNHEY, CDR2 SVGAGI, per germline. V trimming: 5 bases; J trimming: 4 bases; junction bases outside the gene matches: 11. Via MiXCR, TCRdb re-called the reads, giving one row per CDR3 protein. The sample consists of about 830,000 distinct CDR3 sequences, about 31% of them appearing once. General observations from the study: The study identified carriers of CMV plus the relevant HLA from cumulative public TCR beta family frequency. What dominated the ex vivo response were HLA-C-restricted CMV-specific TCR beta clonotypes.

Sequenced material: cultured CD8+ T cells from PBMCs, taken from culture after CMV antigen stimulation. The chain has TRBV6-5 and TRBJ2-7; TRBD2 matches 10 bases. The TCR was taken from a human donor in good health (CMV status not recorded). Some clones in this sample may be carry-over from other donors' samples. The CDR3 coding sequence is TGTGCCAGCAGTGCACTAGCGGGGTCAGACCCTTACGAGCAGTACTTC. Its translation: CASSALAGSDPYEQYF.